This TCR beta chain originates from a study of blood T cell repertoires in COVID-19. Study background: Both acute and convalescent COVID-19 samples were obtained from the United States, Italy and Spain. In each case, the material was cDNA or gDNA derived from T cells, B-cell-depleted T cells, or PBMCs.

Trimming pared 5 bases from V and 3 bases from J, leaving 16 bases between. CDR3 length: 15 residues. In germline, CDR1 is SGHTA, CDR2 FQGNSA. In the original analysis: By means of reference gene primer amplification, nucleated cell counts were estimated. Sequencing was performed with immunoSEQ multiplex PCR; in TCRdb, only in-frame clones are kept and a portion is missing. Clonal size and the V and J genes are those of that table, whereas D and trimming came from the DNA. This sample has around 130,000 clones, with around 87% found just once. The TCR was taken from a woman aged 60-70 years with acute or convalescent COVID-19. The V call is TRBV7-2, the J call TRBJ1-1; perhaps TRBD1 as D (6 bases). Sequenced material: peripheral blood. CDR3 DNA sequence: TGTGCCAGCAGCCTTTCCGTGGGGGGGCACACTGAAGCTTTCTTT. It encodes CASSLSVGGHTEAFF. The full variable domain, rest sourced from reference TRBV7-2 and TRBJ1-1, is GAGVSQSPSNKVTEKGKDVELRCDPISGHTALYWYRQSLGQGLEFLIYFQGNSAPDKSGLPSDRFSAERTGGSVSTLTIQRTQQEDSAVYLCASSLSVGGHTEAFFGQGTRLTVV.